This entry concerns a single TCR beta chain. TCRdb's copy holds only in-frame clones and misses some; the assay was immunoSEQ multiplex PCR. Counted here are about 64,000 clones, around 93% occurring once; the ten biggest clones make up roughly 0.45%. This sample was taken from a study of OX40 agonist ivuxolimab in advanced cancers. As for the study in general: Partial responses were achieved by three patients, of whom one had hepatocellular carcinoma and two had cutaneous melanoma.

The CDR3 is made up of 15 amino acids. With V trimmed by 7 bases and J by 4 bases, 10 bases remained unmatched. Germline CDR1 reads LNHDA; CDR2 reads SQIVND (reference sequence). This sequence originates from an adult with an advanced solid tumor such as melanoma, head and neck, liver or kidney cancer. Sequenced material: CD4+ or CD8+ T cells sorted from blood, taken in a trial of the OX40 agonist ivuxolimab. The gene calls are TRBV19 and TRBJ1-5; 7 bases align to TRBD1. The CDR3 DNA follows: TGTGCCAGTACCCCAGACAGGGCACTGAATCAGCCCCAGCATTTT. It yields the protein CASTPDRALNQPQHF.